This TCR beta chain was profiled in a study of pediatric ulcerative colitis. Profiling relied on immunoSEQ multiplex PCR, and the TCRdb table lists in-frame clones only, not all of them. The sample lists 45,000 to 55,000 clones, 60% to 85% seen once, with about 4% in the top ten. The rectum was sampled with one to two pinch biopsies at colonoscopy. Study findings and constraints: No controls had the two rectal clonotypes shared by ulcerative colitis patients.

Details on this clone: No antigen is known for it.

Germline V gene sequence: CDR1 MNHNY, CDR2 SVGAGI (reference sequence). CDR3 length: 12 residues. V was cut by 8 bases and J by 9 bases, with 14 bases left in between. This sequence originates from a girl between 10 and 17 years old with moderate ulcerative colitis. The chain combines TRBV6-6 with TRBJ2-1, with D hard to call. Material for sequencing was gut tissue. The CDR3 region has the DNA TGTGCCAGCGGTAAATGGCCTAGTGAGCAGTTCTTC. It is translated as CASGKWPSEQFF.